The rows below give T cell receptor beta chains drawn from one sample of a study of T cells in Graves' hyperthyroidism and ophthalmopathy. TCRdb reprocessed the multiplex PCR reads via MiXCR and lists one record per CDR3 protein. The table lists a few hundred thousand distinct CDR3 sequences, roughly 15% of them singletons. Sequencing was done on a sample of blood. The receptor source for this set is a young woman with Graves' ophthalmopathy. Both conserved end residues are part of each CDR3. The D gene is left open where the match is weak. Rows give clone size only sometimes, using once, few, many, or a class for an expanded clone.

J,V,size,D,DNA,CDR3
TRBJ2-1,TRBV11-3,many,-,TGTGCCAGCAGCTTAAGATGGGGAAATGAGCAGTTCTTC,CASSLRWGNEQFF
TRBJ2-2,TRBV6-2/TRBV6-3,few,-,TGTGCCAGCAGGGGACTTTACACCGGGGAGCTGTTTTTT,CASRGLYTGELFF
TRBJ2-7,TRBV19,many,TRBD2,TGTGCCAGTAGTATCACTAGCGGTCCCTACGAGCAGTACTTC,CASSITSGPYEQYF
TRBJ2-3,TRBV5-1,many,-,TGCGCCAGCAGCTCGCGGCGGGATACGCAGTATTTT,CASSSRRDTQYF
TRBJ2-1,TRBV7-2,many,-,TGTGCCAGCAGCTTAGGATGGGATGAGCAGTTCTTC,CASSLGWDEQFF
TRBJ1-6,TRBV28,many,-,TGTGCCAGCAGTTTCTGGGGGAGCTCCTATAATTCACCCCTCCACTTT,CASSFWGSSYNSPLHF
TRBJ1-6,TRBV3-1,few,-,TGTGCCAGCAGCCAGGAACGACGGAGCTCCTATAATTCACCCCTCCACTTT,CASSQERRSSYNSPLHF
TRBJ1-1,TRBV20-1,many,-,TGCAGTGCTAGAGACCCGACAGTGAACACTGAAGCTTTCTTT,CSARDPTVNTEAFF
TRBJ1-1,TRBV13,many,TRBD1,TGTGCCAATAACAGGGGGGCTTCGCCTGAAGCTTTCTTT,CANNRGASPEAFF
TRBJ2-7,TRBV20-1,many,TRBD1,TGCAGTGCTCCCGGGGACAGGACCATCTACGAGCAGTACTTC,CSAPGDRTIYEQYF
TRBJ1-4,TRBV2,few,TRBD1,TGTGCCAGCAACCGACAGGGGACAGATGAAAAACTGTTTTTT,CASNRQGTDEKLFF
TRBJ2-7,TRBV28,many,-,TGTGCCAGCAGTCCAGTCCTGGACAGCTCCTACGAGCAGTACTTC,CASSPVLDSSYEQYF
TRBJ2-2,TRBV11-2,many,-,TGTGCCAGCAGCCTCGACTCGCACGCCGGGGAGCTGTTTTTT,CASSLDSHAGELFF
TRBJ2-7,TRBV5-1,many,-,TGCGCCAGCAGCTTAAAGGGCAGGGCCTACGAGCAGTACTTC,CASSLKGRAYEQYF
TRBJ2-1,TRBV5-4,-,TRBD1,TGTGCCAGCAGCTTGGGGACAGGGTATGACAATGAGCAGTTCTTC,CASSLGTGYDNEQFF
TRBJ2-1,TRBV6-1,-,TRBD2,TGTGCCAGCAACCCAGGGGGAGGACTAGCGGGAGTCAATGAGCAGTTCTTC,CASNPGGGLAGVNEQFF
TRBJ2-5,TRBV20-1,many,-,TGCAGTGCTAGAGACCTCGGGGGCCCTGGAGAGACCCAGTACTTC,CSARDLGGPGETQYF
TRBJ1-5,TRBV27,once,TRBD1,TGTGCCAGCAGTGAGAACAGGGGGCTAGTAAGCAATCAGCCCCAGCATTTT,CASSENRGLVSNQPQHF
TRBJ1-3,TRBV6-1,few,-,TGTGCCAGCGAGATGGTAGGAGGAAACACCATATATTTT,CASEMVGGNTIYF
TRBJ2-3,TRBV27,-,TRBD2,TGTGCCAGCAGTAGGCGGAGTAGCGGGGGTTCTATCACAGATACGCAGTATTTT,CASSRRSSGGSITDTQYF
TRBJ2-1,TRBV27,few,-,TGTGCCAGCATAGGTTACTTTGGATCCTCCTACAATGAGCAGTTCTTC,CASIGYFGSSYNEQFF
TRBJ2-7,TRBV7-3,few,TRBD2,TGTGCCAGCAGCAAACGGGAGGGCTACGAGCAGTACTTC,CASSKREGYEQYF
TRBJ2-2,TRBV5-1,few,TRBD2,TGCGCCAGCAGCTGGAGACTAGCGGGGGCGACGGGGACCGGGGAGCTGTTTTTT,CASSWRLAGATGTGELFF
TRBJ1-1,TRBV20-1,many,-,TGCAGTGCTAGCCAAGGACAGCTGAACACTGAAGCTTTCTTT,CSASQGQLNTEAFF
TRBJ2-6,TRBV29-1,-,-,TGCAGCATACTCGTGGGGCTTCCTGGGGCCAACGTCCTGACTTTC,CSILVGLPGANVLTF
TRBJ1-1,TRBV3-1,many,-,TGTGCCAGCAGCCAAGTTAGGAACACTGAAGCTTTCTTT,CASSQVRNTEAFF
TRBJ1-4,TRBV4-1,-,-,TGCGCCAGCAGCCAAGATCGCGCGCAGGGGAAAGAAAAACTGTTTTTT,CASSQDRAQGKEKLFF
TRBJ2-7,TRBV20-1,-,-,TGCAGTGCTAGAGAAATCTACGAGCAGTACTTC,CSAREIYEQYF
TRBJ2-7,TRBV9,-,-,TGTGCCAGCAGCGTAGCCCGCGGGGGCGGCGAGCAGTACTTC,CASSVARGGGEQYF
TRBJ2-2,TRBV30,many,-,TGTGCCTGGAGTACGCAGGCCCTCGGGACCGGGGAGCTGTTTTTT,CAWSTQALGTGELFF
TRBJ1-2,TRBV20-1,many,-,TGCAGTGCTTCCTCGGCAGAAGACTATGGCTACACCTTC,CSASSAEDYGYTF
TRBJ2-1,TRBV10-2,many,TRBD1,TGCGCCAGCAGTGAGGACAGGGCTTATGAGCAGTTCTTC,CASSEDRAYEQFF
TRBJ2-1,TRBV11-2,-,TRBD2,TGTGCCAGCAGCCCAACCGGACTAGCGGGGGTTAATGAGCAGTTCTTC,CASSPTGLAGVNEQFF
TRBJ2-7,TRBV7-8,many,TRBD2,TGTGCCAGCAGCCGGGAGGCCGAGCAGTACTTC,CASSREAEQYF
TRBJ1-4,TRBV15,few,-,TGTGCCACCAGCAGAGGCAGTAATGAAAAACTGTTTTTT,CATSRGSNEKLFF
TRBJ2-3,TRBV27,many,TRBD2,TGTGCCAGCAGTTTAGTTAGCGGGTTCACAGATACGCAGTATTTT,CASSLVSGFTDTQYF
TRBJ1-5,TRBV20-1,once,-,TGCAGTGCTGGGGGCAGGGTACTGAATCAGGCCCAGCATTTT,CSAGGRVLNQAQHF
TRBJ2-5,TRBV3-1,many,-,TGTGCCAGCAGCCAAACGATTAGCGAGACTTGGGAGACCCAGTACTTC,CASSQTISETWETQYF
TRBJ2-7,TRBV3-1,many,-,TGTGCCAGCAGCCAAAAACTAGCAACGGGGCAGTACTTC,CASSQKLATGQYF
TRBJ2-3,TRBV28,many,TRBD1,TGTGCCAGCAGTTTGGGGCCGGGACAGGGGGCGGGCACAGATACGCAGTATTTT,CASSLGPGQGAGTDTQYF
TRBJ1-5,TRBV2,-,TRBD1,TGTGCCAGCAGCGCCGGGACAGGGGGGCAGCCCCAGCATTTT,CASSAGTGGQPQHF
TRBJ1-6,TRBV6-1,-,-,TGTGCCAGCAGAAATCAGCGGGATCCCCTCCACTTT,CASRNQRDPLHF
TRBJ1-5,TRBV6-8,many,TRBD1,TGTGCCAGCAGTTACGACAGGGGGCGATTGGGCAATCAGCCCCAGCATTTT,CASSYDRGRLGNQPQHF
TRBJ1-6,TRBV10-2,many,TRBD1,TGCGCCAGCAGTGAAGGTACAGGACAGGGGGCCTTCGTCTATAATTCACCCCTCCACTTT,CASSEGTGQGAFVYNSPLHF
TRBJ1-6,TRBV9,-,-,TGTGCCAGCAGCGTAGGCCCCCAAAATTCACCCCTCCACTTT,CASSVGPQNSPLHF
TRBJ2-5,TRBV7-9,many,-,TGTGCCAGCAGCTTTCGCGGGGGCTTACAAGAGACCCAGTACTTC,CASSFRGGLQETQYF
TRBJ1-2,TRBV5-1,many,-,TGCGCCAGCAGCGCCCCTGACGGGCAGAGGGCTCGCCACACCTTC,CASSAPDGQRARHTF
TRBJ2-3,TRBV29-1,-,TRBD1,TGCAGCGATAGACAGGGTGTAGGAGTTGGGACGCAGTATTTT,CSDRQGVGVGTQYF
TRBJ2-7,TRBV6-1,many,TRBD1,TGTGCCAGCATTAAGGGCGGGCAGGGGGCCAACGAGCAGTACTTC,CASIKGGQGANEQYF
TRBJ2-5,TRBV28,many,-,TGTGCCAGCAGTTTATTTGCGGGATGGCCAGAGACCCAGTACTTC,CASSLFAGWPETQYF
TRBJ1-1,TRBV11-3,many,-,TGTGCCAGCAGCCCCCGTGGGGGCGAAGCTTTCTTT,CASSPRGGEAFF
TRBJ2-1,TRBV19,few,TRBD2,TGTGCCAGTATGGTTAGGGGCGGGAGACCAAGATACTCCTACAATGAGCAGTTCTTC,CASMVRGGRPRYSYNEQFF
TRBJ2-2,TRBV6-4,-,-,TGTGCCAGCAGTGTTAACAGCAACACCGGGGAGCTGTTTTTT,CASSVNSNTGELFF
TRBJ2-7,TRBV20-1,many,-,TGCAGTGCTAGAGGTGATCACTTCCCCTACGAGCAGTACTTC,CSARGDHFPYEQYF
TRBJ2-1,TRBV9,few,-,TGTGCCAGCAGCGTAGATCCTGGGAGAAGCTCCTACAATGAGCAGTTCTTC,CASSVDPGRSSYNEQFF
TRBJ2-7,TRBV11-2,-,-,TGCAGCAGCTTAGTCAAGGACACCTCCTACTACGAGCAGTACTTC,CSSLVKDTSYYEQYF
TRBJ1-2,TRBV20-1,many,TRBD1,TGCAGTGCTAGTCCGGGACAGGGGAACTATGGCTACACCTTC,CSASPGQGNYGYTF
TRBJ1-2,TRBV10-3,many,TRBD1,TGTGCCATCACCCCGGGACAGTCGAATGGCTACACCTTC,CAITPGQSNGYTF
TRBJ1-2,TRBV27,-,-,TGTGCCAGCAGTTTCTCGAAGGGTTTCGGCTACACCTTC,CASSFSKGFGYTF
TRBJ1-5,TRBV28,many,TRBD1,TGTGCCAGCAGACGGACAGGGGGCCTGAGCAATCAGCCCCAGCATTTT,CASRRTGGLSNQPQHF